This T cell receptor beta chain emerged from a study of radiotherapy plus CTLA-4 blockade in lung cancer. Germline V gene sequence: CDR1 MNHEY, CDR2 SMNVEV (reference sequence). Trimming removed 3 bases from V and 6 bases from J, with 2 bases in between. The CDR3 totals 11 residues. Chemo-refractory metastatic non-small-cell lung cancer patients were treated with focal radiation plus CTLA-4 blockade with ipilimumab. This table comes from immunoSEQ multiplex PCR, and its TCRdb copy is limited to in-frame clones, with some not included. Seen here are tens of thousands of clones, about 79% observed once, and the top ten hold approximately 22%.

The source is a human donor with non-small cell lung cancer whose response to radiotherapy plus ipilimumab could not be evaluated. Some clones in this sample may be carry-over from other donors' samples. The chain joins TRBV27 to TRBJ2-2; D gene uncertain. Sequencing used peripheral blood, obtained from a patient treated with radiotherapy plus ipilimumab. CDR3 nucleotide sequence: TGTGCCAGCAGTTTCGCCGGGGAGCTGTTTTTT. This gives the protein CASSFAGELFF.